This entry lists 8 T cell receptor beta chains sequenced from one sample in a study of shared clonotypes between healthy human individuals. The protocol was immunoSEQ multiplex PCR, while the TCRdb copy is restricted to in-frame clones and leaves out a portion. This table holds around 1,900,000 clones, just under 95% found once. CD45RO-negative CD8 cells positively selected for CCR7 made up the naive population, which excluded terminally differentiated effector memory CD45RA+ cells. The sequencing sample was made of naive CD8+ T cells from PBMCs. The source of these receptors is a man aged 18 to 30 in good health. Some clones in this sample may be carry-over from other donors' samples.

This clone has more than one count but fewer than ten. The chain carries TRBV9 and TRBJ1-2; D is possibly TRBD1 (6 bases). This CDR3 has 14 amino acids. The V gene's germline CDR1 is SGDLS and CDR2 YYNGEE. V was shortened by 2 bases and J by 4 bases, with 12 bases between the two germline ends. CDR3 in amino acids: CASSVPGEGYGYTF. Here the CDR3 DNA reads TGTGCCAGCAGCGTCCCAGGGGAGGGCTATGGCTACACCTTC. The complete variable domain, with remaining parts taken from reference TRBV9 and TRBJ1-2, reads DSGVTQTPKHLITATGQRVTLRCSPRSGDLSVYWYQQSLDQGLQFLIQYYNGEERAKGNILERFSAQQFPDLHSELNLSSLELGDSALYFCASSVPGEGYGYTFGSGTRLTVV.

The chain couples TRBV27 to TRBJ2-7; D remains unclear. Germline CDR1 is MNHEY and CDR2 is SMNVEV (reference sequence). The CDR3 contains 13 residues. V was trimmed by 1 base and J by 5 bases, leaving 9 bases between them. The chain's CDR3 is CASSLWFKDEQYF. The CDR3 bases are TGTGCCAGCAGTTTATGGTTTAAGGACGAGCAGTACTTC.

The rearrangement links TRBV2 to TRBJ2-7; D call uncertain. Germline-derived CDR1 and CDR2 are SNHLY and FYNNEI. Trimming pared 6 bases from V and 2 bases from J, leaving 8 bases between. This CDR3 has 12 amino acids. The CDR3 nucleotides are TGTGCCAGCAGCCGCGTAGCCTACGAGCAGTACTTC. The encoded protein is CASSRVAYEQYF.

The chain recombines TRBV15 with TRBJ2-1; maybe TRBD1 (5 bases). Per germline, CDR1 LNHNV and CDR2 YYDKDF (reference sequence). V dropped 1 base and J dropped 5 bases, with 9 bases sitting between them. The CDR3 length is 14 residues. DNA of the CDR3: TGTGCCACCAGCAGAGTCTTGACAGACAATGAGCAGTTCTTC. As protein: CATSRVLTDNEQFF.

This chain connects TRBV28 to TRBJ2-3; D remains ambiguous. The length of the CDR3 is 14 residues. The V gene lost 2 bases and the J gene lost 4 bases, with 10 bases spanning the gap. CDR1 MDHEN and CDR2 SYDVKM come from the germline V gene. The CDR3 nucleotides read TGTGCCAGCAGTTTAGGCCTAGGTCCAGATACGCAGTATTTT. It encodes CASSLGLGPDTQYF. The complete variable domain, with remaining parts taken from reference TRBV28 and TRBJ2-3, reads DVKVTQSSRYLVKRTGEKVFLECVQDMDHENMFWYRQDPGLGLRLIYFSYDVKMKEKGDIPEGYSVSREKKERFSLILESASTNQTSMYLCASSLGLGPDTQYFGPGTRLTVL.

The CDR3 reads CASSTPGEKLFF. As DNA, the CDR3 is TGTGCCAGCAGCACCCCCGGGGAAAAACTGTTTTTT. This sequence joins TRBV27 and TRBJ1-4; D is unclear. Looked up from germline, CDR1 is MNHEY and CDR2 is SMNVEV (reference sequence). Trimming removed 6 bases at V and 8 bases at J, with 10 bases between. CDR3 size: 12 residues.

A remark on this clone: At the DNA level, this CDR3 is encoded by other sequences in the same sample as well. J is TRBJ1-5 and V is TRBV27; D call uncertain. The germline CDR1 and CDR2 sequences are MNHEY and SMNVEV (reference sequence). The length of the CDR3 is 15 residues. V lost 2 bases to trimming and J lost 0 bases, with 8 bases between them. The CDR3 loop reads CASSLTSYSNQPQHF. The CDR3 bases are TGTGCCAGCAGTTTAACCAGTTATAGCAATCAGCCCCAGCATTTT.

J is TRBJ2-1 and V is TRBV28, with TRBD2 matching 8 bases. Trimming cost V 3 bases and J 8 bases; bases outside gene matches: 9. CDR1 is MDHEN, CDR2 SYDVKM, per germline. The CDR3 contains 15 residues. CDR3 nucleotides: TGTGCCAGCAGTTTCTCTAGCGGGCGGGTGGATGAGCAGTTCTTC. Encoded protein: CASSFSSGRVDEQFF.